This is a list of T cell receptor beta chains from one sample in a study of cytomegalovirus exposure and HLA in healthy donors. Data came from immunoSEQ multiplex PCR; TCRdb stores just in-frame clones and leaves some out. This sample has roughly 97,000 clones, with roughly a tenth found just once. Sequencing input: PBMCs. These receptors came from a middle-aged man in good health and CMV-seropositive. Each CDR3 is given with its conserved first and last residue. The D gene is left open where the match is weak. Not all rows give a size; the values are once, few, many and, for expanded clones, a class.

TRBJ1-1 . TRBV11-2 . CASSFNVGGPYTEAFF TGTGCCAGCAGCTTTAATGTCGGGGGTCCATACACTGAAGCTTTCTTT
TRBJ2-5 TRBD2 TRBV14 . CASSHLTGGETQYF TGTGCCAGCAGCCACCTGACCGGGGGGGAGACCCAGTACTTC
TRBJ1-2 . TRBV6-1 . CASSEAWGGRFGYTF TGTGCCAGCAGTGAAGCGTGGGGCGGTCGGTTCGGCTACACCTTC
TRBJ2-6 TRBD1 TRBV5-1 few CASSFSQGAGANVLTF TGCGCCAGCAGCTTTTCACAGGGGGCCGGGGCCAACGTCCTGACTTTC
TRBJ2-4 TRBD1 TRBV6-5 few CASSNGQGAKNIQYF TGTGCCAGCAGTAATGGACAGGGAGCCAAAAACATTCAGTACTTC
TRBJ2-1 . TRBV5-1 once CASSFRGNEQFF TGCGCCAGCAGCTTTAGAGGCAATGAGCAGTTCTTC
TRBJ2-2 . TRBV6-6 . CASSYRGGTGELFF TGTGCCAGCAGTTACAGGGGTGGCACCGGGGAGCTGTTTTTT
TRBJ2-3 . TRBV9 few CASSPLVSSSTDTQYF TGTGCCAGCAGCCCCCTAGTTTCTTCTAGCACAGATACGCAGTATTTT
TRBJ2-5 TRBD2 TRBV27 few CASSLWGGETQYF TGTGCCAGCAGTTTATGGGGGGGAGAGACCCAGTACTTC
TRBJ1-1 TRBD1 TRBV11-1 . CASSLPTGRNTEAFF TGTGCCAGCAGCTTACCGACAGGGCGGAACACTGAAGCTTTCTTT
TRBJ1-2 . TRBV6-5 . CASSAQGYGYGYTF TGTGCCAGCAGTGCCCAGGGGTACGGCTATGGCTACACCTTC
TRBJ2-5 TRBD1 TRBV5-1 . CASSLATGGETQYF TGCGCCAGCAGCTTGGCTACAGGGGGCGAGACCCAGTACTTC
TRBJ2-3 . TRBV6-4 . CASSGGSTDTQYF TGTGCCAGCAGTGGCGGCTCCACAGATACGCAGTATTTT
TRBJ2-3 . TRBV10-3 . CAISEQGRVLSTDTQYF TGTGCCATCAGTGAGCAGGGGCGCGTTTTATCCACAGATACGCAGTATTTT
TRBJ2-3 TRBD2 TRBV10-1 . CASSESSGRAGDTQYF TGCGCCAGCAGTGAGAGTAGCGGGAGGGCCGGGGATACGCAGTATTTT
TRBJ2-1 . TRBV29-1 few CSVWPSSYNEQFF TGCAGCGTCTGGCCTAGCTCCTACAATGAGCAGTTCTTC
TRBJ2-3 TRBD2 TRBV6-5 few CASSRDYHTDTQYF TGTGCCAGCAGTCGGGACTACCACACAGATACGCAGTATTTT